This T cell receptor beta chain came from a study of CD8 T cells in ankylosing spondylitis. In this sample, this clonotype turned up many times. Its antigen remains unidentified. Regarding the study as a whole: Clones linked to the disease showed a CD8+ phenotype. They occurred at relatively low frequencies in peripheral blood. The study identified a TCR beta motif of under ten highly homologous variants that appeared characteristic of ankylosing spondylitis blood.

V lost 3 bases to trimming and J lost 4 bases; unmatched junction nucleotides: 13. CDR3 length: 17 residues. Germline values: CDR1 SGHRS, CDR2 YFSETQ. Making use of molecular barcodes, quantitative 5'-RACE generated TCR beta libraries. In TCRdb, the 5' RACE reads were re-called with MiXCR into one record per CDR3 protein. This table has about 460,000 distinct CDR3 sequences, approximately 5% appearing once. J is TRBJ1-1 and V is TRBV5-1; 9 bases fit TRBD1. The sample consisted of blood, either unsorted or a sorted T cell fraction (not recorded which). The TCR sequence derives from a male donor with ankylosing spondylitis. The CDR3 is CASSSSPGTGSGTEAFF. CDR3 bases: TGCGCCAGCAGCTCAAGTCCCGGGACAGGGTCGGGCACTGAAGCTTTCTTT. The full variable domain, in which reference TRBV5-1 and TRBJ1-1 provide the parts outside the CDR3, is KAGVTQTPRYLIKTRGQQVTLSCSPISGHRSVSWYQQTPGQGLQFLFEYFSETQRNKGNFPGRFSGRQFSNSRSEMNVSTLELGDSALYLCASSSSPGTGSGTEAFFGQGTRLTVV.